What follows are 20 T cell receptor beta chains derived from one specimen sequenced in a study of cytomegalovirus exposure and HLA in healthy donors. A multiplex PCR was run with 60 Vbeta primers and 13 Jbeta primers. The repertoire was sequenced with immunoSEQ multiplex PCR; TCRdb's copy has only in-frame clones and lacks some. The table shows about 210,000 clones, with around 90% occurring only once. Sequenced material: PBMCs. Receptors originate from a boy aged 2 to 10 in good health and CMV-seronegative.

The rearrangement joins TRBV5-1 to TRBJ2-3, with D tentatively TRBD2 (6 bases). This CDR3 is 13 amino acids long. Germline CDR1 SGHRS, CDR2 YFSETQ. Trimming stripped 5 bases from V and 4 bases from J, with 11 bases between. This CDR3 is CASRRERPDTQYF. The CDR3, as DNA: TGCGCCAGCAGACGGGAGCGCCCAGATACGCAGTATTTT.

This clone was counted between two and nine times. This chain links TRBV5-6 with TRBJ1-1; possibly TRBD1 for D (6 bases). This CDR3 has 14 amino acids. Trimming cost V 4 bases and J 6 bases, with 16 bases left between them. From germline, CDR1 is SGHDT and CDR2 YYEEEE. The CDR3 spells CASSTTGRGAEAFF. The CDR3 DNA sequence: TGTGCCAGCAGCACAACAGGGAGGGGCGCTGAAGCTTTCTTT.

The J gene is TRBJ1-5, the V gene TRBV4-1; D gene uncertain. The CDR3 length is 15 residues. With 0 bases removed from V and 1 base from J, the gap between germline ends came to 7 bases. Germline V lookup: CDR1 MGHRA, CDR2 YSYEKL. The CDR3 region is CASSQEAVSNQPQHF. In DNA form, the CDR3 reads TGCGCCAGCAGCCAAGAGGCGGTGAGCAATCAGCCCCAGCATTTT.

The chain employs TRBV15 and TRBJ1-1; D remains ambiguous. The ends were cut back, 1 base at V and 0 bases at J, with 9 bases in the middle. CDR3 length: 15 amino acids. Germline V gene sequence: CDR1 LNHNV, CDR2 YYDKDF (reference sequence). The CDR3 DNA follows: TGTGCCACCAGCAGAGTGGACTTTATGAACACTGAAGCTTTCTTT. It translates to CATSRVDFMNTEAFF.

CDR3 DNA: TGTGCCAGCAGCGTAGGGGCCCACAATCAGCCCCAGCATTTT. This encodes CASSVGAHNQPQHF. The chain employs TRBV9 and TRBJ1-5; the D is unclear. The V gene's germline CDR1 is SGDLS and CDR2 YYNGEE. The CDR3 consists of 14 residues. V lost 0 bases and J 3 bases, leaving 7 bases between the germline ends.

This chain uses TRBV18 with TRBJ1-5, with TRBD1 matching 8 bases. Germline CDR1 KGHSH, CDR2 LQKENI. The CDR3 runs to 14 residues. The J segment lost 1 base and the V segment lost 4 bases, leaving 0 bases of the junction unmatched. CDR3 loop: CASSRDRSNQPQHF. In nucleotides, the CDR3 is TGTGCCAGCTCACGGGACAGGAGCAATCAGCCCCAGCATTTT.

This chain links TRBV21-1 with TRBJ2-3; the D segment call TRBD2 is taken from the table without a DNA check. TRBV21-1 is given as a pseudogene. The CDR3 length is 19 residues. CDR3 bases: TGTGCCAGCAGCAACTTCCTTCCGGGGGGGATAAGAAGCACAGATACGCAGTATTTT. Its translation: CASSNFLPGGIRSTDTQYF.

Turning to this clone: A read error may produce the germline difference seen at one junction end. Different DNA sequences within this sample yield the same CDR3. V is TRBV10-3 and J is TRBJ2-3; 9 positions agree with TRBD2. The CDR3 consists of 16 residues. Germline CDR1 and CDR2: ENHRY and SYGVKD. CDR3: CAIKIAGAPSTDTQYF. The CDR3 DNA reads as TGTGCCATCAAAATAGCGGGAGCCCCGAGCACAGACACGCAGTATTTT.

V and J are TRBV30 and TRBJ2-2; D unresolved. The V end was cut by 4 bases, the J end by 2 bases, with 11 bases between. The CDR3 consists of 14 residues. Germline V lookup: CDR1 GTSNPN, CDR2 SVGIG (reference sequence). CDR3 DNA sequence: TGTGCCTGGATGGCAGTGATAAACACCGGGGAGCTGTTTTTT. Translated: CAWMAVINTGELFF.

The chain uses TRBV6-1 and TRBJ2-1; 7 bases are a match to TRBD1. V shed 4 bases and J 3 bases; nucleotides not matched to a gene: 6. Germline loops: CDR1 MNHNS, CDR2 SASEGT. The CDR3 is 15 residues long. The CDR3: CASSGTGGGYNEQFF. The CDR3 DNA reads TGTGCCAGCAGTGGGACAGGAGGAGGCTACAATGAGCAGTTCTTC.

This chain uses TRBV7-9 with TRBJ2-1; 9 nucleotides match TRBD1. J gave up 2 bases and V 3 bases, and 5 bases lay outside the gene matches. The germline V gene has CDR1 SEHNR and CDR2 FQNEAQ (reference sequence). The CDR3 covers 16 residues. The CDR3 reads CASSFPGTGTYNEQFF. CDR3 in DNA: TGTGCCAGCAGCTTCCCCGGGACAGGGACCTACAATGAGCAGTTCTTC. The entire variable domain, with the rest obtained from reference TRBV7-9 and TRBJ2-1, is as follows: DTGVSQNPRHKITKRGQNVTFRCDPISEHNRLYWYRQTLGQGPEFLTYFQNEAQLEKSRLLSDRFSAERPKGSFSTLEIQRTEQGDSAMYLCASSFPGTGTYNEQFFGPGTRLTVL.

The chain joins TRBV6-6 to TRBJ2-2, with 9 bases matching TRBD1. J lost 6 bases, V lost 7 bases, and 12 bases had no gene match. In germline, CDR1 is MNHNY, CDR2 SVGAGI (reference sequence). The CDR3 has 16 amino acids. CDR3 sequence: CASNSPTGGPSGELFF. The CDR3 region has the DNA TGTGCCAGCAATTCCCCCACAGGGGGCCCTTCCGGGGAGCTGTTTTTT.

The gene calls are TRBV9 and TRBJ2-3; 12 bases are shared with TRBD2. J gave up 3 bases and V 1 base, and 3 bases lay outside the gene matches. Germline CDR1 SGDLS, CDR2 YYNGEE. The length of the CDR3 is 16 residues. The CDR3 is CASSVKTSGGTDTQYF. Here the CDR3 DNA reads TGTGCCAGCAGCGTAAAGACTAGCGGGGGAACAGATACGCAGTATTTT.

This rearrangement joins TRBV6-1 to TRBJ1-1; D uncertain. Trimming removed 2 bases at V and 7 bases at J, with 8 bases between. CDR3 length: 12 amino acids. Per germline, CDR1 MNHNS and CDR2 SASEGT. CDR3 nucleotides: TGTGCCAGCAGTGAATGGCCTCATGAAGCTTTCTTT. Residues: CASSEWPHEAFF.

CDR3 region: CACRLWANTGELFF. The CDR3 region has the DNA TGTGCCTGCCGACTTTGGGCGAACACCGGGGAGCTGTTTTTT. This rearrangement joins TRBV30 to TRBJ2-2; D gene unclear. V lost 6 bases, J lost 0 bases, and 11 bases lay in between. Germline CDR1 reads GTSNPN; CDR2 reads SVGIG (reference sequence). This CDR3 is 14 amino acids long.

The CDR3 bases are TGTGCCTGGAGTCGCCTGACTAGCGGACCCTACAATGAGCAGTTCTTC. Translating gives CAWSRLTSGPYNEQFF. This chain joins TRBV30 and TRBJ2-1; 9 bases are shared with TRBD2. Germline lookup yields CDR1 GTSNPN and CDR2 SVGIG (reference sequence). The CDR3 consists of 16 residues. Trimming at V came to 2 bases and at J to 2 bases, leaving 7 bases not matched to a gene. Filled out from reference TRBV30 and TRBJ2-1, the complete variable domain reads SQTIHQWPATLVQPVGSPLSLECTVEGTSNPNLYWYRQAAGRGLQLLFYSVGIGQISSEVPQNLSASRPQDRQFILSSKKLLLSDSGFYLCAWSRLTSGPYNEQFFGPGTRLTVL.

The chain couples TRBV6-1 to TRBJ2-3; D might be TRBD2 (6 bases). Germline V CDR1 and CDR2: MNHNS, SASEGT. V was shortened by 2 bases and J by 2 bases, with 26 bases between the two germline ends. CDR3 length equals 20 residues. CDR3 sequence reads: CASSEQNGLKNPPNTDTQYF. The CDR3 DNA reads as TGTGCCAGCAGTGAACAAAACGGACTAAAAAACCCCCCCAACACAGATACGCAGTATTTT.

The chain has TRBV7-9 and TRBJ2-7; TRBD2 aligns across 7 bases. Germline V CDR1 and CDR2: SEHNR, FQNEAQ (reference sequence). The V gene end was trimmed by 4 bases and the J gene end by 2 bases; junction bases not matched to a gene: 8. CDR3 size: 15 residues. CDR3: CASSSLAVLTYEQYF. The CDR3, as DNA: TGTGCCAGCAGCTCCCTAGCGGTGCTTACCTACGAGCAGTACTTC.

The chain is built from TRBV28 and TRBJ1-5; D remains ambiguous. Germline CDR1 reads MDHEN; CDR2 reads SYDVKM. The CDR3 loop spans 16 amino acids. The V gene lost 3 bases and the J gene lost 2 bases, with 14 bases spanning the gap. The chain's CDR3 is CASSFSGISGNQPQHF. The CDR3 bases are TGTGCCAGCAGTTTCTCAGGAATTAGTGGCAATCAGCCCCAGCATTTT.

The V call is TRBV11-2, the J call TRBJ2-1; 8 bases match TRBD2. Trimming at V came to 6 bases and at J to 6 bases, leaving 4 bases not matched to a gene. The CDR3 covers 13 residues. Germline assignment: CDR1 SGHAT and CDR2 FQNNGV. This CDR3 reads CASRQSGSNEQFF. The CDR3 coding sequence is TGTGCCAGCAGACAAAGCGGGAGCAATGAGCAGTTCTTC.